Below, 15 T cell receptor beta chains from the same sample are listed, as sequenced in a study of molecular identifiers for immune sequencing clone quantification. TCRdb analysed the PCR reads with MiXCR anew, one entry per CDR3 protein. The repertoire includes about 320,000 distinct CDR3 sequences, around a fifth of them detected once, and 0.81% sits in the top ten. Material for sequencing was naive CD8+ T cells from blood, with Jurkat cell RNA spiked in. Subset reported: FACS-sorted CD8+CD4-CCR7+CD45RA+ naive T cells. These receptors came from a human donor in good health. Some libraries in this study had Jurkat cell RNA spiked in.

This clonotype was detected many times. A junction end diverges from the germline sequence, so it may reflect a read error. This chain connects TRBV5-1 to TRBJ1-1, with D hard to call. CDR1 SGHRS and CDR2 YFSETQ come from the germline V gene. The CDR3 consists of 13 residues. As DNA, the CDR3 is TGCGCCAACAGCCCGAGGAGGGCCACTGAAGCTTTCTTT. It is translated as CANSPRRATEAFF.

In this sample, this clonotype turned up many times. The chain has TRBV4-1 and TRBJ1-4, with 8 bases aligning to TRBD1. The CDR3 length is 15 residues. The ends lost 2 bases at V and 8 bases at J; junction bases unmatched: 7. CDR1 and CDR2 from the germline V gene are MGHRA and YSYEKL. CDR3 sequence: CASSQSQGGLEKLFF. CDR3 DNA: TGCGCCAGCAGCCAATCACAGGGGGGACTAGAAAAACTGTTTTTT.

This clonotype was recorded many times. The chain couples TRBV5-6 to TRBJ2-7, with D unclear. This CDR3 has 12 residues. With 5 bases removed from V and 3 bases from J, the gap between germline ends came to 9 bases. The germline gives CDR1 SGHDT, CDR2 YYEEEE. The CDR3 here is CASRGPNYEQYF. CDR3 DNA sequence: TGTGCCAGCAGAGGACCGAACTACGAGCAGTACTTC.

This clonotype was observed many times. The chain is built from TRBV7-9 and TRBJ1-3; D unclear. V was trimmed by 3 bases and J by 8 bases, leaving 5 bases between them. CDR3 length: 11 residues. CDR1 is SEHNR and CDR2 is FQNEAQ in the germline V gene (reference sequence). For the CDR3, the DNA is TGTGCCAGCAGCTTCGGGGACACCATATATTTT. This sequence encodes CASSFGDTIYF. Using reference TRBV7-9 and TRBJ1-3 for the parts outside the CDR3, the full variable domain is DTGVSQNPRHKITKRGQNVTFRCDPISEHNRLYWYRQTLGQGPEFLTYFQNEAQLEKSRLLSDRFSAERPKGSFSTLEIQRTEQGDSAMYLCASSFGDTIYFGEGSWLTVV.

Ten or more counts support this clonotype. The chain uses TRBV28 and TRBJ2-3; 9 nucleotides match TRBD1. This CDR3 is 15 amino acids long. J lost 5 bases, V lost 6 bases, and 9 bases had no gene match. Germline loops: CDR1 MDHEN, CDR2 SYDVKM. CDR3 sequence: CASRLEGQGIDTQYF. As DNA, the CDR3 is TGTGCCAGCAGACTAGAGGGACAGGGAATAGATACGCAGTATTTT.

The sample holds many counts of this clonotype. V is TRBV5-1 and J is TRBJ1-4; D not resolved. V was clipped by 1 base and J by 4 bases, with 11 bases between them. The CDR3 runs to 15 residues. Germline CDR1 is SGHRS and CDR2 is YFSETQ. DNA for the CDR3: TGCGCCAGCAGCTTGCAGCGGGATTATAATGAAAAACTGTTTTTT. Protein: CASSLQRDYNEKLFF.

This clonotype was counted at least ten times. The rearrangement joins TRBV5-8 to TRBJ2-7; D uncertain. The ends were cut back, 0 bases at V and 3 bases at J, with 4 bases in the middle. This CDR3 has 12 amino acids. Germline CDR1 reads SGHTS; CDR2 reads YDEGEE. The CDR3 DNA follows: TGTGCCAGCAGCTTGGATCTCTACGAGCAGTACTTC. Translation gives CASSLDLYEQYF.

This clonotype was detected many times. This chain links TRBV4-3 with TRBJ1-1; 11 bases align to TRBD1. After removal of 5 bases from V and 10 bases from J, the junction contained 9 bases not matched to a gene. Germline CDR1 is LGHNA and CDR2 is YSLEER. CDR3 length: 14 amino acids. The DNA of the CDR3 is TGCGCCAGCAGCGAAGGGACAGGGGGAGTAGCAGCTTTCTTT. Its protein product is CASSEGTGGVAAFF.

About this clonotype itself: One end of the junction fails to match germline, which may point to a read error. The chain links TRBV29-1 to TRBJ1-1; no reliable D call. The CDR3 is made up of 12 amino acids. The germline V gene encodes CDR1 SQVTM and CDR2 ANQGSEA. For the CDR3, the DNA is TGCAGCGTTGTCTCGAGGAGCACTGAGGCTTTCTTT. Amino acids: CSVVSRSTEAFF.

This clonotype was counted ten times or more. This chain links TRBV28 with TRBJ2-7; possible D gene TRBD1, 5 bases. The CDR3 spans 16 residues. Germline V gives CDR1 MDHEN, CDR2 SYDVKM. V was shortened by 11 bases and J by 4 bases, with 27 bases between the two germline ends. The CDR3 sequence is CAPQPDSPCFCYEQYF. As DNA, the CDR3 is TGTGCCCCCCAACCCGACAGCCCCTGTTTCTGTTACGAGCAGTACTTC.

V is TRBV4-2 and J is TRBJ1-1, with 12 nucleotides matching TRBD1. Trimming took 2 bases from V and 4 from J; bases not matched to a gene: 8. The CDR3 totals 17 residues. Germline loops: CDR1 LGHNA, CDR2 YNFKEQ. In nucleotides, the CDR3 is TGTGCCAGCAGCCAAAGGGGGTTGGGACAGGGGGCCACTGAAGCTTTCTTT. Translation: CASSQRGLGQGATEAFF.

There are a few counts of this clonotype. V and J are TRBV6-2 or TRBV6-3 and TRBJ2-5, with a tentative D call TRBD2 (6 bases). CDR3 length: 18 residues. Trimming took 5 bases from V and 0 from J, leaving 22 bases between them. CDR1 and CDR2 from the germline V gene are MNHEY and SVGEGT. The CDR3 reads CASSIDDWGSGDQETQYF. CDR3 DNA sequence: TGTGCCAGCAGTATCGACGATTGGGGGTCGGGGGACCAAGAGACCCAGTACTTC.

J is TRBJ2-7 and V is TRBV25-1; 7 nucleotides align to TRBD2. Per the germline V gene, CDR1 is MGHDK and CDR2 is SYGVNS. The V and J ends lost 8 bases and 1 base, in that order; junction bases with no gene match: 11. The CDR3 length is 15 residues. CDR3 sequence reads: CASGYGGSGSYEQYF. The CDR3 DNA sequence: TGTGCCAGCGGCTACGGCGGGAGTGGATCCTACGAGCAGTACTTC.

This clonotype was observed many times. J is TRBJ2-1 and V is TRBV6-5; D is uncertain. Trimming shortened V by 5 bases and J by 0 bases, and 11 bases separated the two germline ends. Per the germline V gene, CDR1 is MNHEY and CDR2 is SVGAGI. This CDR3 is 15 amino acids long. DNA of the CDR3: TGTGCCAGCAGTCCGGATCCGAGCTCCTACAATGAGCAGTTCTTC. The encoded protein is CASSPDPSSYNEQFF.

This clonotype was seen a few times. The chain recombines TRBV11-2 with TRBJ2-7, with 12 bases aligning to TRBD2. V lost 4 bases and J lost 6; bases outside the gene matches: 13. Germline-derived CDR1 and CDR2 are SGHAT and FQNNGV. This CDR3 has 17 residues. Written as DNA, the CDR3 is TGTGCCAGCAGCTCACTAGCGGGGGGTACCCTGGGCCGCGAGCAGTACTTC. Translated, it gives CASSSLAGGTLGREQYF.